One T cell receptor (beta chain) is described in this entry. What it binds is unknown. Use of 60 Vbeta and 13 Jbeta primers characterized the PCR. TCRdb's copy holds only in-frame clones and misses some; the assay was immunoSEQ multiplex PCR. The sample holds around 140,000 clones; approximately 76% are singletons and the top ten take 1.5% to 2%. This CDR3 has 15 amino acids. Per the germline V gene, CDR1 is LNHDA and CDR2 is SQIVND (reference sequence). This entry is derived from a study of cytomegalovirus exposure and HLA in healthy donors. Study-level points and caveats: Roughly uniform depth of sequencing across donors was assumed in presence/absence analyses. Per a prior analysis, the majority of TCR beta V segments were productive roughly 87% or roughly 30% of the time. CMV serostatus was the sole immune exposure information available.

This sequence originates from a man aged 35 to 55 in good health and CMV-seronegative. J is TRBJ2-5 and V is TRBV19; D may be TRBD1 (5 bases). The assigned J gene may be wrong: the sequence end matches TRBJ2-7 better. The sample comprised PBMCs. CDR3 amino acids: CASSIHRDSLYEQYF. In nucleotides, the CDR3 is TGTGCCAGTAGTATCCACCGAGACAGCCTGTACGAGCAGTACTTC.